This TCR beta chain comes out of a study of cytomegalovirus exposure and HLA in healthy donors. Study-wide results and limits: Prior analysis indicated that the majority of TCR beta V segments exhibited productivity approximately 90% or approximately 30% of the time. There were a few CMV-associated chains whose specificity for CMV antigens was confirmed in vitro. Rarity characterized most TCR sequences, yet some public TCRs appeared in many donors. After further analysis at a later stage, 15,000 to 20,000 TCR beta sequences were associated with HLA alleles at 0.05 false discovery rate.

The PCR ran on 60 Vbeta and 13 Jbeta primers. Only in-frame clones appear in the TCRdb table, and some are missing; sequencing was by immunoSEQ multiplex PCR. The sample shows 120,000 to 150,000 clones, around 72% of them seen only once. V gave up 7 bases and J gave up 3 bases; unmatched junction bases: 9. The CDR3 spans 15 residues. Germline V gene lookup returns CDR1 SGDLS and CDR2 YYNGEE. A remark on this clone: Its target is unknown.

The sequence was collected from a man aged 35 to 55 in good health and CMV-seronegative. The gene calls are TRBV9 and TRBJ2-2; 7 bases match TRBD2. Sequenced input: PBMCs. The CDR3 protein is CASGAGLVHTGELFF. DNA of the CDR3: TGTGCCAGCGGCGCCGGACTAGTACACACCGGGGAGCTGTTTTTT.